Below are 17 T cell receptor beta chains sequenced from a single sample in a study of blood T cell repertoires in COVID-19. Method: immunoSEQ multiplex PCR; TCRdb's copy keeps in-frame clones and lacks some. The table includes around 500,000 clones, roughly 85% detected once. The specimen sequenced was peripheral blood. The receptors come from a human donor in a cohort sampled during active COVID-19.

This clone came up once. This sequence joins TRBV7-9 and TRBJ1-1; perhaps TRBD1 as D (5 bases). CDR3 length: 13 amino acids. The germline CDR1 and CDR2 sequences are SEHNR and FQNEAQ (reference sequence). Deletions cut 5 bases from V and 6 bases from J, with 13 bases between. The CDR3, as DNA: TGTGCCAGCAGCCCTCAGGGTTGGGCTGAAGCTTTCTTT. It is translated as CASSPQGWAEAFF.

The chain is built from TRBV19 and TRBJ1-1; D perhaps matches TRBD1 (6 bases). Germline CDR1 and CDR2: LNHDA and SQIVND (reference sequence). The V gene lost 3 bases and the J gene lost 2 bases, with 10 bases spanning the gap. The CDR3 consists of 14 residues. The CDR3 coding sequence is TGTGCCAGTAGTATGGGGGCTTACAACACTGAAGCTTTCTTT. Its translation is CASSMGAYNTEAFF.

The chain combines TRBV27 with TRBJ2-1; 11 bases map to TRBD2. The CDR3 runs 14 residues. The germline V gene encodes CDR1 MNHEY and CDR2 SMNVEV (reference sequence). V was pared by 7 bases and J by 6 bases, with 5 bases of the junction left unmatched. The CDR3 sequence is CASTDGTSGNEQFF. Written as DNA, the CDR3 is TGTGCCAGCACCGACGGGACTAGCGGCAATGAGCAGTTCTTC.

The chain joins TRBV6-6 to TRBJ2-1; TRBD2 matches 7 bases. The CDR3 spans 15 residues. CDR1 and CDR2 from the germline V gene are MNHNY and SVGAGI (reference sequence). The ends lost 6 bases at V and 4 bases at J; junction bases unmatched: 9. CDR3 in DNA: TGTGCCAGCAGCGTACCGGGAGGTCGGTACAATGAGCAGTTCTTC. This codes for CASSVPGGRYNEQFF.

This rearrangement joins TRBV7-8 to TRBJ1-2; 8 bases line up with TRBD1. V lost 7 bases to trimming and J lost 7 bases; unmatched junction nucleotides: 8. The CDR3 has 13 residues. Per the germline V gene, CDR1 is SGHVS and CDR2 is FQNEAQ. CDR3 nucleotides: TGTGCCAGCACAGACGACAGGGGAGGTGGCTACACCTTC. Its translation: CASTDDRGGGYTF.

This clone was detected a few times. This chain links TRBV6-5 with TRBJ2-1, with a weak D call TRBD2 (5 bases). The CDR3 runs to 15 residues. Germline CDR1 and CDR2: MNHEY and SVGAGI. V was clipped by 5 bases and J by 8 bases, with 19 bases between them. CDR3 residues: CASSPLRGEGDEQFF. For the CDR3, the DNA is TGTGCCAGCAGTCCCCTCCGGGGAGAGGGCGATGAGCAGTTCTTC.

The V call is TRBV27, the J call TRBJ1-1, with a tentative D call TRBD1 (5 bases). V was shortened by 3 bases and J by 8 bases, with 19 bases between the two germline ends. Germline CDR1 MNHEY, CDR2 SMNVEV (reference sequence). The CDR3 length is 15 residues. CDR3 sequence reads: CASSFMTQAVTEAFF. The CDR3 nucleotides read TGTGCCAGCAGTTTTATGACACAGGCCGTGACGGAAGCTTTCTTT.

This chain links TRBV2 with TRBJ2-4; D is unresolved. CDR1 and CDR2 from the germline V gene are SNHLY and FYNNEI. The CDR3 has 14 residues. V gave up 6 bases and J gave up 6 bases, with 15 bases separating them. CDR3 loop: CASRETQTLNIQYF. Here the CDR3 DNA reads TGTGCCAGCAGGGAGACCCAGACCTTAAACATTCAGTACTTC.

The rearrangement links TRBV5-6 to TRBJ1-1; maybe TRBD1 (6 bases). CDR3 size: 16 residues. Between the trimmed V and J ends, which lost 2 bases and 2 bases, there was a span of 16 bases. Germline V gives CDR1 SGHDT, CDR2 YYEEEE. CDR3 in DNA: TGTGCCAGCAGCTTCTTATCTACAGGGTTTAACACTGAAGCTTTCTTT. This encodes CASSFLSTGFNTEAFF.

This chain connects TRBV9 to TRBJ2-7; D not certain. Trimming took 2 bases from V and 2 from J, leaving 11 bases between them. The CDR3 spans 14 residues. From germline, CDR1 is SGDLS and CDR2 YYNGEE. CDR3: CASSVREFTYEQYF. CDR3 bases: TGTGCCAGCAGCGTGAGAGAGTTTACCTACGAGCAGTACTTC.

In its sample, this clone was seen once. The V call is TRBV6-5, the J call TRBJ1-4, with 7 bases lining up with TRBD1. There are 15 residues in the CDR3. Trimming at V came to 5 bases and at J to 12 bases, leaving 15 bases not matched to a gene. Germline assignment: CDR1 MNHEY and CDR2 SVGAGI. CDR3 residues: CASSTDRVTARELFF. The CDR3 coding sequence is TGTGCCAGCAGTACCGACAGGGTAACGGCAAGGGAACTGTTTTTT.

Comment on this clone: The junction shows a germline mismatch at one end, possibly a read error. Other DNA sequences in this specimen translate into the identical CDR3. This sequence joins TRBV6-5 and TRBJ1-2, with a weak D call TRBD1 (6 bases). CDR1 MNHEY and CDR2 SVGAGI come from the germline V gene. This CDR3 has 15 residues. The CDR3 DNA sequence: TGTGCCAGCAGTTACTCGTGGGGGCAGTTTAATGGCTACACCTTT. This codes for CASSYSWGQFNGYTF.

This clone was seen once. The chain employs TRBV11-1 and TRBJ2-1, with TRBD1 identical over 8 bases. Germline CDR1 SGHAT, CDR2 FQDESV (reference sequence). The V and J ends lost 2 bases and 4 bases, in that order; junction bases with no gene match: 7. CDR3 length: 16 residues. The CDR3 DNA reads TGTGCCAGCAGCTTAAGACAGGGGATCGCTTACAATGAGCAGTTCTTC. Protein sequence: CASSLRQGIAYNEQFF.

The rearrangement uses TRBV29-1 and TRBJ2-2, with no clear D. Trimming took 3 bases from V and 6 from J, leaving 5 bases between them. Germline CDR1 reads SQVTM; CDR2 reads ANQGSEA. There are 11 residues in the CDR3. CDR3 coding DNA: TGCAGCGTTGATGAGTCCGGGGAGCTGTTTTTT. Translation gives CSVDESGELFF.

This sequence joins TRBV30 and TRBJ1-1; weak D call: TRBD1 (5 bases). Trimming cost V 0 bases and J 4 bases, with 9 bases left between them. The germline V gene encodes CDR1 GTSNPN and CDR2 SVGIG (reference sequence). This CDR3 is built from 13 residues. The CDR3 DNA follows: TGTGCCTGGAGTGTTGGGGGGTTCACTGAAGCTTTCTTT. It translates to CAWSVGGFTEAFF.

V usage is TRBV6-1 and J usage is TRBJ2-3, with D possibly being TRBD2 (6 bases). The CDR3 runs to 18 residues. Germline loops: CDR1 MNHNS, CDR2 SASEGT. V was trimmed by 4 bases and J by 0 bases, leaving 20 bases between them. The CDR3 loop reads CASSGRETLRVSTDTQYF. Written as DNA, the CDR3 is TGTGCCAGCAGTGGGAGGGAGACTCTGCGGGTTAGCACAGATACGCAGTATTTT.

The rearrangement joins TRBV7-8 to TRBJ2-7, with a weak D call TRBD2 (6 bases). CDR1 is SGHVS, CDR2 FQNEAQ, per germline. V lost 9 bases and J lost 5, with 20 bases in between. CDR3 length: 14 residues. The CDR3 is CASGVGRTPNEQYF. CDR3 coding DNA: TGTGCCAGTGGGGTAGGGAGGACCCCCAACGAGCAGTACTTC.